The rows below give T cell receptor beta chains drawn from one sample of a study of blood T cells in healthy people across ages. One entry per CDR3 protein, called by TCRdb with MiXCR from the 5' RACE reads. Of about a million distinct CDR3 sequences in the sample, just over 50% were seen once. Sample: blood. The origin of the receptors is a woman in her sixties in good health. Both conserved end residues are trimmed from each CDR3. A D gene is named only where the DNA matches it firmly.

j_call	d_call	v_call	cdr3_aa
TRBJ2-5	TRBD2	TRBV5-1	ASSSNPSGIGTQY
TRBJ1-2	-	TRBV7-2	ASSFPSEGQDRNLFYGYT
TRBJ2-1	-	TRBV6-6	ASQRVRESNNEQF
TRBJ2-3	-	TRBV7-9	ASSPGTVSDTQY
TRBJ2-7	TRBD1	TRBV5-5	ASRTPRTGNYEQY
TRBJ1-5	-	TRBV5-6	ASSLMRARGNQPQH
TRBJ1-2	-	TRBV20-1	SARVQGKREDYGYT
TRBJ1-6	-	TRBV28	ASQSPPGSVSPLH
TRBJ2-7	TRBD1	TRBV6-5	ASTREQGASYEQY
-	-	TRBV29-1	SVDQLGRETQY
-	-	TRBV6-2/TRBV6-3	ASSYLGVGLYQNIQY
TRBJ1-4	-	TRBV28	ASSPPGKGGEKLF
TRBJ2-1	TRBD2	TRBV12-3/TRBV12-4	ASSLSLGTSHNEQF
TRBJ2-7	-	TRBV20-1	SATSRVTYEQY
TRBJ1-1	-	TRBV29-1	SVDPRGFGTEAF
TRBJ2-5	-	TRBV9	ASSRDEGDGETQY
TRBJ2-7	-	TRBV29-1	SVEPHSSTAQY
TRBJ1-4	TRBD1	TRBV28	ASSSNDRVNEKLF
TRBJ2-1	TRBD1	TRBV18	ASSPRQGDDEQF
-	TRBD2	TRBV14	ASSERPGLAGVIHEQY
TRBJ1-4	-	TRBV25-1	ASSPSRTNEKLF
TRBJ2-7	-	TRBV5-6	ASRLSGMTYEQY
TRBJ2-3	-	TRBV29-1	SVGSREDTQY
TRBJ2-3	-	TRBV24-1	ATSDLSGHPDTDTQY
TRBJ2-7	TRBD2	TRBV12-3/TRBV12-4	ASSLGIAGHEQY
TRBJ2-5	TRBD2	TRBV6-2/TRBV6-3	AGKGLGFGTQY
TRBJ2-5	TRBD2	TRBV5-1	ASRMGLAVQETQY
TRBJ2-7	TRBD1	TRBV7-9	ASSFMTGTSYEQY
TRBJ2-1	-	TRBV2	ASSEMGLEANEQF
TRBJ2-3	-	TRBV28	ASGSPRPDTQY
TRBJ2-7	-	TRBV5-6	ASSLRVEQY
TRBJ1-1	TRBD1	TRBV5-6	ASNSQGEVTEAF
TRBJ2-3	-	TRBV12-3/TRBV12-4	ASSLGGWGSDTQY
TRBJ2-2	-	TRBV7-8	ASSLDLYAAGELF
TRBJ2-1	TRBD1	TRBV5-1	ASSRRPGQGADEQF
TRBJ2-3	-	TRBV5-1	ASSLEDVTDTQY
TRBJ2-7	TRBD1	TRBV29-1	SVAGQGLAQY
-	TRBD2	TRBV12-3/TRBV12-4	ASNVLAGDNEQF
TRBJ2-1	-	TRBV3-1	ASSTGPRDEQF
TRBJ2-7	-	TRBV12-3/TRBV12-4	ASSVEVRTLLPHEQY
TRBJ2-5	TRBD2	TRBV29-1	SAQLLAGGSGETQY
TRBJ2-7	-	TRBV29-1	SSSGGFHTSQY
TRBJ2-5	-	TRBV7-2	ASSDQPQGNRY
TRBJ1-1	TRBD1	TRBV6-6	ASSYTGTGSTEAF
TRBJ2-1	TRBD2	TRBV7-2	ASSSRLAVSDEQF
TRBJ2-5	TRBD2	TRBV20-1	SAQAGVGETQY
TRBJ1-6	-	TRBV7-3	ASSLNGQSRSSPLH
TRBJ1-2	-	TRBV13	ASSSLGGRSGGYT
TRBJ2-7	TRBD2	TRBV28	ASSLQAGSYEQY
TRBJ2-7	-	TRBV4-2	ASSPSGRGASYEQY
TRBJ2-5	TRBD1	TRBV25-1	ASSEDRAETQY
TRBJ2-1	TRBD2	TRBV24-1	ATSPGLAGAGAF
TRBJ2-7	-	TRBV28	ASTMGREQY
TRBJ2-7	-	TRBV20-1	SALGDTSYEQY
TRBJ2-3	TRBD2	TRBV27	ASSRLAPSSVDTQY
-	-	TRBV9	ASEKGAPRSGDYNEQY
TRBJ2-7	-	TRBV7-8	ASSLSGLDSYEQY
TRBJ1-2	TRBD1	TRBV7-9	ASSPIGQGWGYGYT